The 24 T cell receptor beta chains below all came from one sample that was sequenced in a study of blood T cell repertoires in COVID-19. Sequencing was performed with immunoSEQ multiplex PCR; in TCRdb, only in-frame clones are kept and a portion is missing. Of some 160,000 clones in the sample, 65% to 85% were seen once. Sequenced input: peripheral blood. The receptors stem from a middle-aged man with active or convalescent COVID-19.

In its sample, this clone was seen once. This chain uses TRBV5-1 with TRBJ2-7; TRBD2 is a possible D gene (6 bases). V dropped 2 bases and J dropped 3 bases, with 12 bases sitting between them. This CDR3 spans 14 amino acids. Germline assignment: CDR1 SGHRS and CDR2 YFSETQ. CDR3 coding DNA: TGCGCCAGCAGCTTCGGGACTCTTGACTACGAGCAGTACTTC. It yields the protein CASSFGTLDYEQYF.

V is TRBV5-6 and J is TRBJ1-4; D perhaps matches TRBD1 (5 bases). V lost 7 bases, J lost 0 bases, and 13 bases lay in between. The CDR3 is 15 residues long. Germline CDR1 SGHDT, CDR2 YYEEEE. DNA for the CDR3: TGTGCCAGCTCGGGGAGGGGTGCAACTAATGAAAAACTGTTTTTT. Translating gives CASSGRGATNEKLFF.

This clone was recorded once. The genes are TRBV7-3 and TRBJ2-1; D is perhaps TRBD1 (5 bases). The CDR3 totals 12 residues. V was trimmed by 5 bases and J by 8 bases, leaving 10 bases between them. The V gene's germline CDR1 is SGHTA and CDR2 FQGTGA. The CDR3 loop reads CASSQQGDEQFF. In DNA form, the CDR3 reads TGTGCCAGCAGCCAGCAGGGCGATGAGCAGTTCTTC.

The CDR3 sequence: CASSVTSGSLETQYF. DNA of the CDR3: TGTGCCAGCAGCGTGACTAGCGGGAGCTTGGAGACCCAGTACTTC. The gene calls are TRBV9 and TRBJ2-5; 12 bases agree with TRBD2. CDR3 size: 15 residues. Trimming took 2 bases from V and 5 from J; bases not matched to a gene: 4. Germline-derived CDR1 and CDR2 are SGDLS and YYNGEE.

This chain connects TRBV5-5 to TRBJ2-3; 8 nucleotides line up with TRBD2. The J segment lost 4 bases and the V segment lost 2 bases, leaving 3 bases of the junction unmatched. This CDR3 has 14 amino acids. CDR1 and CDR2 from the germline V gene are SGHKS and YYEKEE (reference sequence). For the CDR3, the DNA is TGTGCCAGCAGCTTTGGGCGGGAGGCAGATACGCAGTATTTT. Its translation is CASSFGREADTQYF.

The chain combines TRBV15 with TRBJ1-1; D might be TRBD1 (5 bases). The CDR3 is made up of 14 amino acids. The V end was cut by 3 bases, the J end by 2 bases, with 10 bases between. Germline lookup yields CDR1 LNHNV and CDR2 YYDKDF (reference sequence). CDR3 in amino acids: CATSSWQGNTEAFF. CDR3 nucleotides: TGTGCCACCAGCAGCTGGCAGGGTAACACTGAAGCTTTCTTT.

The V call is TRBV21-1, the J call TRBJ1-2. TRBV21-1 is noted as a pseudogene. There are 16 residues in the CDR3. The CDR3 sequence is CASSKRGGQSNYGYTF. The CDR3 DNA reads as TGTGCCAGCAGCAAACGGGGGGGCCAGAGTAACTATGGCTACACCTTC.

The rearrangement uses TRBV3-1 (or the pseudogene TRBV3-2) and TRBJ2-7; D may be TRBD1 (6 bases). Germline CDR1 is LGHDT and CDR2 is YNNKEL (reference sequence). Trimming removed 4 bases at V and 6 bases at J, with 22 bases between. There are 16 residues in the CDR3. Written as DNA, the CDR3 is TGTGCCAGCAGCCGGGAGAGTACAGGGTTAAGCGGCGAGCAGTACTTC. Translating gives CASSRESTGLSGEQYF.

V and J are TRBV5-1 and TRBJ2-3, with D possibly TRBD2 on 6 matching bases. Germline V gives CDR1 SGHRS, CDR2 YFSETQ. Trimming removed 0 bases from V and 4 bases from J, with 9 bases in between. CDR3 size: 14 residues. CDR3 residues: CASSLVGSPDTQYF. The CDR3 DNA follows: TGCGCCAGCAGCTTGGTCGGGAGCCCAGATACGCAGTATTTT.

This clone was found a few times. The chain employs TRBV30 and TRBJ1-4, with D perhaps matching TRBD1 (6 bases). The CDR3 spans 15 residues. The V gene's germline CDR1 is GTSNPN and CDR2 SVGIG (reference sequence). Trimming left V 1 base short and J 3 bases short, with 12 bases between. CDR3 in DNA: TGTGCCTGGAGTGCAACAGGGTCGGCTAATGAAAAACTGTTTTTT. This sequence encodes CAWSATGSANEKLFF.

The genes are TRBV24-1 and TRBJ2-3, with TRBD2 matching 9 bases. Unmatched junction bases numbered 8, after V lost 12 bases and J lost 2 bases. The CDR3 has 14 residues. Germline V CDR1 and CDR2: KGHDR, SFDVKD. In DNA form, the CDR3 reads TGTGCCGCGGGAGGGGGGGTGGTCACAGATACGCAGTATTTT. It translates to CAAGGGVVTDTQYF.

This clone was counted a few times. The V gene is TRBV18, the J gene TRBJ2-7; 14 bases match TRBD2. The trim removed 5 bases at V and 7 bases at J, leaving 7 bases unmatched. Germline lookup yields CDR1 KGHSH and CDR2 LQKENI. The CDR3 loop spans 15 amino acids. This CDR3 reads CASSKGLAGAYEQYF. The DNA of the CDR3 is TGTGCCAGCTCAAAGGGACTAGCGGGAGCGTATGAGCAGTACTTC.

The chain combines TRBV11-2 with TRBJ1-5, with D tentatively TRBD1 (6 bases). Trimming left V 3 bases short and J 0 bases short, with 9 bases between. CDR3 length: 15 residues. From germline, CDR1 is SGHAT and CDR2 FQNNGV. The CDR3, as DNA: TGTGCCAGCAGCTTTCAGGGGAGTAGCAATCAGCCCCAGCATTTT. Translating it yields CASSFQGSSNQPQHF.

CDR3 sequence: CASTPGTTNEKLFF. The CDR3 DNA follows: TGTGCCAGCACCCCGGGAACAACTAATGAAAAACTGTTTTTT. J is TRBJ1-4 and V is TRBV28, with D uncertain. This CDR3 is 14 amino acids long. In germline, CDR1 is MDHEN, CDR2 SYDVKM. Trimming took 7 bases from V and 0 from J, leaving 9 bases between them. Full variable domain (outside the CDR3, taken from reference TRBV28 and TRBJ1-4): DVKVTQSSRYLVKRTGEKVFLECVQDMDHENMFWYRQDPGLGLRLIYFSYDVKMKEKGDIPEGYSVSREKKERFSLILESASTNQTSMYLCASTPGTTNEKLFFGSGTQLSVL.

The chain is built from TRBV6-6 and TRBJ2-1; 11 bases are a match to TRBD2. V was pared by 11 bases and J by 7 bases, with 4 bases of the junction left unmatched. The CDR3 extends over 12 amino acids. The germline gives CDR1 MNHNY, CDR2 SVGAGI (reference sequence). DNA for the CDR3: TGTGCCGTAGCGGGAGGGCAGAATGAGCAGTTCTTC. Protein product: CAVAGGQNEQFF.

In nucleotides, the CDR3 is TGTGCCAGCAGCTTAGGGACTAGTACCTACGAGCAGTACTTC. Amino acid sequence: CASSLGTSTYEQYF. This chain uses TRBV11-2 with TRBJ2-7; 7 bases agree with TRBD2. There are 14 residues in the CDR3. From germline, CDR1 is SGHAT and CDR2 FQNNGV. The J segment lost 2 bases and the V segment lost 1 base, leaving 2 bases of the junction unmatched. The entire variable domain, with the rest obtained from reference TRBV11-2 and TRBJ2-7, is as follows: EAGVAQSPRYKIIEKRQSVAFWCNPISGHATLYWYQQILGQGPKLLIQFQNNGVVDDSQLPKDRFSAERLKGVDSTLKIQPAKLEDSAVYLCASSLGTSTYEQYFGPGTRLTVT.

This sequence joins TRBV20-1 and TRBJ1-1, with a tentative D call TRBD1 (5 bases). The CDR3 sequence is 10 residues long. V dropped 3 bases and J dropped 7 bases, with 6 bases sitting between them. Germline V gene lookup returns CDR1 DFQATT and CDR2 SNEGSKA (reference sequence). CDR3 residues: CSASDSEAFF. DNA for the CDR3: TGCAGTGCTAGCGACAGTGAAGCTTTCTTT.

In DNA form, the CDR3 reads TGTGCCAGCAGCTTAGGATCGAGCTCCTACAATGAGCAGTTCTTC. It yields the protein CASSLGSSSYNEQFF. The chain links TRBV7-2 to TRBJ2-1, with no clear D. The CDR3 is made up of 15 amino acids. The germline CDR1 and CDR2 sequences are SGHTA and FQGNSA. V dropped 1 base and J dropped 0 bases, with 7 bases sitting between them.

The chain has TRBV25-1 and TRBJ2-3, with 13 positions matching TRBD2. The CDR3 sequence is 18 residues long. Germline assignment: CDR1 MGHDK and CDR2 SYGVNS. The V segment lost 10 bases and the J segment 3 bases; nucleotides outside the gene matches: 16. This CDR3 reads CATQTWTSGSPATDTQYF. The CDR3 DNA reads as TGTGCCACCCAAACATGGACTAGCGGGAGTCCTGCGACAGATACGCAGTATTTT.

The chain joins TRBV18 to TRBJ1-1; no firm D call. V was trimmed by 3 bases and J by 1 base, leaving 12 bases between them. Germline loops: CDR1 KGHSH, CDR2 LQKENI. This CDR3 region has 15 residues. The CDR3 DNA is TGTGCCAGCTCACCGTTCGGGGAGGGGAACACTGAAGCTTTCTTT. This gives the protein CASSPFGEGNTEAFF.

The chain employs TRBV29-1 and TRBJ2-2; 7 bases map to TRBD1. Trimming took 6 bases from V and 2 from J; bases not matched to a gene: 9. The CDR3 runs 15 residues. CDR1 SQVTM and CDR2 ANQGSEA come from the germline V gene. As DNA, the CDR3 is TGCAGCGTCCAGAAGGGGGCTGCTAACACCGGGGAGCTGTTTTTT. Translated, it gives CSVQKGAANTGELFF.

The chain carries TRBV7-9 and TRBJ2-7; 8 nucleotides align to TRBD1. The length of the CDR3 is 14 residues. Germline CDR1 SEHNR, CDR2 FQNEAQ (reference sequence). Unmatched junction bases numbered 8, after V lost 7 bases and J lost 3 bases. The CDR3 bases are TGTGCCAGCAACCCAACCGACAGGGGCTACGAGCAGTACTTC. It specifies CASNPTDRGYEQYF.

This chain links TRBV7-3 with TRBJ1-1; no clear D. Looked up from germline, CDR1 is SGHTA and CDR2 is FQGTGA. The CDR3 is 16 residues long. V was clipped by 0 bases and J by 4 bases, with 15 bases between them. The CDR3 loop is CASSLTAQDRGTEAFF. DNA for the CDR3: TGTGCCAGCAGCTTAACGGCTCAGGACCGGGGCACTGAAGCTTTCTTT.

This chain links TRBV2 with TRBJ1-2, with 8 bases identical to TRBD1. Germline values: CDR1 SNHLY, CDR2 FYNNEI. This CDR3 region has 15 residues. Germline trimming cut 7 bases from V and 4 bases from J; bases unmatched to any gene: 11. The DNA of the CDR3 is TGTGCCAGCATGGGAGAAGGACAGGGCGGCTATGGCTACACCTTC. This gives the protein CASMGEGQGGYGYTF.